This TCR beta chain originates from a study of blood T cell repertoires in COVID-19. Study context: From the United States, Italy and Spain came samples of acute and convalescent COVID-19. Sources were T cells, B-cell-depleted T cells, or PBMCs; the material itself was cDNA or gDNA.

Trimming removed 4 bases from V and 1 base from J; junction bases left unmatched: 0. Germline values: CDR1 ENHRY, CDR2 SYGVKD. The CDR3 covers 15 residues. In the source study's methods: Scientists estimated how many nucleated cells there were by amplifying reference gene primers. The method was immunoSEQ multiplex PCR; TCRdb's version includes in-frame clones alone and lacks a portion of them. V and J calls and clone size follow that table, whereas D and trimming were derived from the DNA. The sample includes some 66,000 clones, roughly 82% of them seen just once. This clone was detected only once. Sequencing input: peripheral blood. This TCR was recovered from a man between 60 and 75 years old with acute or convalescent COVID-19. The J gene is TRBJ2-2, the V gene TRBV10-3; 10 bases are shared with TRBD1. CDR3 DNA sequence: TGTGCCATCAGTGGGACAGGGGGGAACACCGGGGAGCTGTTTTTT. Amino acid sequence: CAISGTGGNTGELFF.